The 7 T cell receptor beta chains below all came from one sample that was sequenced in a study of T cells in Graves' hyperthyroidism and ophthalmopathy. From RNA transcripts, TCR beta CDR3 regions were amplified. The TCR CDR3 first-round RT-PCR relied on the HTBI primer set. TCRdb re-derived calls from the multiplex PCR reads in MiXCR, one entry per CDR3 protein. Of fewer than 750,000 distinct CDR3 sequences in the sample, roughly 15% were seen once. Material for sequencing was blood. Receptors originate from a woman aged 50 to 60 with Graves' ophthalmopathy.

Notes on this clonotype: This CDR3 fails to terminate in the conserved phenylalanine or tryptophan, so it likely reflects a read error. The rearrangement uses TRBV14 and TRBJ1-6, with D possibly matching TRBD1 (6 bases). Trimming took off 2 bases at V and 11 bases at J, with 10 bases between the two ends. The CDR3 is 13 amino acids. CDR1 SGHDN and CDR2 FVKESK come from the germline V gene. CDR3 bases: TGTGCCAGCAGCCAAACTTCAGGGGCACCCCTCCACCTT. Protein product: CASSQTSGAPLHL.

This clonotype was counted ten times or more. This rearrangement joins TRBV18 to TRBJ1-6; D may be TRBD1 (6 bases). Trimming stripped 6 bases from V and 7 bases from J, with 13 bases between. There are 14 residues in the CDR3. The V gene's germline CDR1 is KGHSH and CDR2 LQKENI. CDR3 coding DNA: TGTGCCAGCTCCCGTGAGGGGGTGAATTCACCCCTCCACTTT. This translates into CASSREGVNSPLHF. Using reference TRBV18 and TRBJ1-6 for the parts outside the CDR3, the full variable domain is NAGVMQNPRHLVRRRGQEARLRCSPMKGHSHVYWYRQLPEEGLKFMVYLQKENIIDESGMPKERFSAEFPKEGPSILRIQQVVRGDSAAYFCASSREGVNSPLHFGNGTRLTVT.

This clonotype was recorded many times. The genes are TRBV7-3 and TRBJ2-4; TRBD2 matches 11 bases. This CDR3 has 19 amino acids. Germline V gene sequence: CDR1 SGHTA, CDR2 FQGTGA. V was clipped by 4 bases and J by 0 bases; unmatched bases: 11. The CDR3: CASSSVPGLAVIAKNIQYF. The CDR3 DNA sequence: TGTGCCAGCAGCTCCGTCCCGGGACTAGCGGTAATAGCCAAAAACATTCAGTACTTC.

The sample holds many counts of this clonotype. V gene TRBV6-2 or TRBV6-3 combines with J gene TRBJ2-2, with D uncertain. CDR3 size: 16 residues. The V end was cut by 2 bases, the J end by 4 bases, with 14 bases between. Germline loops: CDR1 MNHEY, CDR2 SVGEGT. The CDR3 here is CASSYLRSGGTGELFF. The CDR3, as DNA: TGTGCCAGCAGTTACCTGCGATCGGGTGGCACCGGGGAGCTGTTTTTT.

This clonotype has at least ten counts. The gene calls are TRBV2 and TRBJ1-1, with no clear D. V lost 6 bases and J 4 bases, leaving 6 bases between the germline ends. Germline CDR1 reads SNHLY; CDR2 reads FYNNEI. The CDR3 is made up of 11 amino acids. The CDR3 bases are TGTGCCAGCAGGAGAGGCACTGAAGCTTTCTTT. Its translation: CASRRGTEAFF.

The table lists this clonotype with many counts. The chain employs TRBV11-2 and TRBJ2-3; no definite D call. CDR1 and CDR2 from the germline V gene are SGHAT and FQNNGV. V gave up 5 bases and J gave up 2 bases, with 14 bases separating them. The CDR3 contains 15 residues. The CDR3 region is CASSEPWSTTDTQYF. CDR3 bases: TGTGCCAGCAGCGAACCTTGGTCCACCACAGATACGCAGTATTTT. Combining the CDR3 with reference TRBV11-2 and TRBJ2-3 gives the whole variable domain EAGVAQSPRYKIIEKRQSVAFWCNPISGHATLYWYQQILGQGPKLLIQFQNNGVVDDSQLPKDRFSAERLKGVDSTLKIQPAKLEDSAVYLCASSEPWSTTDTQYFGPGTRLTVL.

V gene TRBV24-1 combines with J gene TRBJ2-3; unclear D gene. The CDR3 consists of 16 residues. Germline V gives CDR1 KGHDR, CDR2 SFDVKD. V lost 3 bases and J 0 bases, leaving 12 bases between the germline ends. CDR3 in DNA: TGTGCCACCAGTGATCGAACTCAACTCAGCACAGATACGCAGTATTTT. This sequence encodes CATSDRTQLSTDTQYF.